What follows are 13 T cell receptor beta chains derived from one specimen sequenced in a study of Graves' ophthalmopathy and Graves' hyperthyroidism. Transcripts of RNA were the source for amplifying TCR beta CDR3 regions. Second-round multiplex PCR came after first-round RT-PCR with HTBI primers. TCRdb re-called the multiplex PCR reads with MiXCR, one entry per CDR3 protein. The table has hundreds of thousands of distinct CDR3 sequences, approximately 21% seen once; the top ten hold 2.5% to 3%. The sequenced sample was peripheral blood. The receptors originated from a young woman with stable Graves' hyperthyroidism.

Ten or more counts support this clonotype. Relative to the germline gene, one junction end is altered; a read error may explain this. The CDR3 DNA follows: TGTGCCAGCAGCAAGGCGGGGGACATTAAGTACTTC. Encoded protein: CASSKAGDIKYF. The chain carries TRBV12-3 or TRBV12-4 and TRBJ2-4; tentatively, D is TRBD2 (7 bases). CDR3 length: 12 residues.

The chain recombines TRBV2 with TRBJ1-1; no clear D. CDR3 length equals 13 residues. The V gene lost 10 bases and the J gene lost 3 bases, with 15 bases spanning the gap. CDR1 is SNHLY, CDR2 FYNNEI, per germline. The DNA for the CDR3 is TGTGCCACCAAGAAAATTTCAGACACTGAAGCTTTCTTT. Protein sequence: CATKKISDTEAFF.

This clonotype has at least ten counts. V and J are TRBV12-3 or TRBV12-4 and TRBJ1-1; no firm D call. V lost 3 bases, J lost 6 bases, and 11 bases lay in between. This CDR3 spans 13 amino acids. CDR3 loop: CASSFGSYSEAFF. The CDR3 DNA reads TGTGCCAGCAGTTTCGGGAGCTACTCTGAAGCTTTCTTT.

Ten or more counts support this clonotype. The chain uses TRBV6-1 and TRBJ1-5, with a possible D match to TRBD1 (6 bases). Germline CDR1 and CDR2: MNHNS and SASEGT. The V end lost 7 bases, the J end lost 0 bases, and 19 bases lay between the germline ends. This CDR3 spans 17 amino acids. Here the CDR3 reads CASKRTVAYHSNQPQHF. The CDR3 DNA sequence: TGTGCCAGCAAACGGACAGTCGCATATCATAGCAATCAGCCCCAGCATTTT.

This clonotype was counted many times. This chain links TRBV5-1 with TRBJ2-7; D might be TRBD1 or TRBD2, each matching 5 bases. The ends were cut back, 1 base at V and 9 bases at J, with 17 bases in the middle. This CDR3 is built from 14 residues. In germline, CDR1 is SGHRS, CDR2 YFSETQ. The CDR3 spells CASSLSGTTGGQYF. Here the CDR3 DNA reads TGCGCCAGCAGCTTGTCCGGGACCACGGGCGGGCAGTACTTC.

The chain has TRBV6-1 and TRBJ1-1; 10 nucleotides agree with TRBD1. Germline CDR1 MNHNS, CDR2 SASEGT. The length of the CDR3 is 14 residues. J gave up 4 bases and V 6 bases, and 5 bases lay outside the gene matches. CDR3 residues: CASSGTGVFTEAFF. For the CDR3, the DNA is TGTGCCAGCAGCGGGACAGGGGTTTTCACTGAAGCTTTCTTT.

CDR3 region: CASSPGTATLHF. DNA of the CDR3: TGTGCCAGCAGTCCCGGGACAGCGACCCTCCACTTT. The chain couples TRBV12-3 or TRBV12-4 to TRBJ1-6, with 7 bases identical to TRBD1. V gave up 5 bases and J gave up 14 bases; unmatched junction bases: 6. The CDR3 has 12 amino acids.

The CDR3 DNA is TGTGCCAGCAGTCCCGGGACAGGGAAGAGCTCCTATAATTCACCCCTCCACTTT. This codes for CASSPGTGKSSYNSPLHF. The rearrangement links TRBV25-1 to TRBJ1-6, with TRBD1 matching 9 bases. J gave up 0 bases and V 5 bases, and 8 bases lay outside the gene matches. CDR1 and CDR2 (germline): MGHDK, SYGVNS. The CDR3 is made up of 18 amino acids.

As to this clonotype: A single base separates this from a much larger clone, so it may be a read error. The genes are TRBV7-9 and TRBJ2-4, with 8 bases aligning to TRBD2. The CDR3 covers 16 residues. Germline CDR1 is SEHNR and CDR2 is FQNEAQ (reference sequence). The CDR3 DNA follows: TGTGCCAGCAGCTTAGGCGGGAGGTTGGACAAAAACATTAAGTACTTC. Protein product: CASSLGGRLDKNIKYF.

The sample holds many counts of this clonotype. The CDR3 loop is CASSYSKGDTGNTIYF. CDR3 nucleotide sequence: TGTGCCAGCAGTTACTCGAAAGGGGATACGGGAAACACCATATATTTT. This chain connects TRBV6-7 to TRBJ1-3; D may be TRBD1 (5 bases). TRBV6-7 is flagged as an ORF with uncertain function. The CDR3 has 16 amino acids. V dropped 0 bases and J dropped 4 bases, with 13 bases sitting between them.

The sample holds many counts of this clonotype. V and J are TRBV4-1 and TRBJ2-4; a possible D gene is TRBD1 (6 bases). The CDR3 is 17 residues long. Germline CDR1 and CDR2: MGHRA and YSYEKL. Trimming pared 2 bases from V and 0 bases from J, leaving 14 bases between. The CDR3 protein is CASSQPRTATAKNIQYF. The CDR3 DNA follows: TGCGCCAGCAGCCAACCCCGGACAGCAACAGCCAAAAACATTCAGTACTTC.

Of note for this clonotype: Here the CDR3 omits its conserved ending phenylalanine or tryptophan, so a read error is the likely source. No DNA is shown, since the ends of the CDR3 on it are uncertain; the CDR3 is the one TCRdb lists. J is TRBJ2-7 and V is TRBV28; the table's D call, TRBD2, was not checked against the DNA. Germline loops: CDR1 MDHEN, CDR2 SYDVKM. From its first to its last residue, the CDR3 has 13 amino acids. Here the CDR3 reads CTSSLGLAGEQYS.

In its sample, this clonotype was seen many times. V is TRBV6-2 or TRBV6-3 and J is TRBJ2-5; D is uncertain. The germline V gene has CDR1 MNHEY and CDR2 SVGEGT. The germline V and J ends were trimmed by 6 bases and 3 bases, with 11 bases remaining between them. There are 13 residues in the CDR3. The chain's CDR3 is CASRPGGEETQYF. CDR3 DNA sequence: TGTGCCAGCAGACCGGGCGGCGAAGAGACCCAGTACTTC.